Listed below are T cell receptor beta chains from one sample, sequenced in a study of T cells in Graves' hyperthyroidism and ophthalmopathy. TCRdb reanalysed the multiplex PCR reads using MiXCR and keeps one entry per CDR3 protein. The sample records around 300,000 distinct CDR3 sequences, approximately 15% being singletons. Material: blood. Source of these receptors: a young woman with Graves' hyperthyroidism. The CDR3 runs from the conserved cysteine through the conserved F or W. Fields, in order: V gene, J gene, CDR3 protein.

>TRBV27|TRBJ2-3
CASSLSPGRVFDTQYF
>TRBV5-1|TRBJ2-2
CASSPTSGRSSTGELFF
>TRBV3-1|TRBJ2-1
CASAPQTQGHNEQFF
>TRBV6-1|TRBJ2-2
CASRTNTGELFF
>TRBV6-2/TRBV6-3|TRBJ1-6
CASSYGTSSPLHF
>TRBV19|TRBJ2-7
CASSIADREDGEQYF
>TRBV15|TRBJ2-1
CATSSPLAGVRNEQFF
>TRBV7-9|TRBJ2-1
CASRNAGTDEQFF
>TRBV24-1|TRBJ1-1
CATSDSLNTEAFF
>TRBV11-2|TRBJ1-4
CASSLEAGGHEKLFF
>TRBV28|TRBJ2-7
CASSFLLAGNSYEQYF
>TRBV3-1|TRBJ2-5
CASSQTVGGRGGETQYF
>TRBV4-2|TRBJ2-5
CASSQDPTSGRPGETQYF
>TRBV7-2|TRBJ2-7
CASRRGTGTSEQYF
>TRBV28|TRBJ2-7
CASVERATYEQYF
>TRBV7-2|TRBJ2-7
CASSSSGNGREQYF
>TRBV28|TRBJ1-5
CASSSGHPNQPQHF
>TRBV7-2|TRBJ2-3
CASSSLAASTDTQYF
>TRBV28|TRBJ2-4
CASSLAGAPKNIQYF
>TRBV9|TRBJ1-1
CASSVDPTSGGAFF
>TRBV28|TRBJ2-2
CATQRVDYLNTGELFF
>TRBV19|TRBJ2-1
CASRLVENDEQFF
>TRBV12-3/TRBV12-4|TRBJ2-3
CASRRTGTSGRYADTQYF
>TRBV15|TRBJ2-4
CATSRDDGPLAKNIQYF
>TRBV19|TRBJ1-1
CASIGDTTLTFF
>TRBV9|TRBJ2-6
CASSLQGGEGAIGANVLTF
>TRBV7-9|TRBJ2-1
CASSLGQHNEQFF
>TRBV7-9|TRBJ2-3
CASSILAVSTDTQYF
>TRBV19|TRBJ2-1
CASSIAPTSGSNNEQFF
>TRBV28|TRBJ2-1
CASTSLGDTSKEQFF
>TRBV6-1|TRBJ2-2
CASSVASGTTNTGELFF
>TRBV6-2/TRBV6-3|TRBJ2-7
CASRALAGGVYEQYF
>TRBV20-1|TRBJ1-6
CSAGLSRADNSPLHF
>TRBV20-1|TRBJ1-2
CSATQAGQLDGYTF
>TRBV6-1|TRBJ2-7
CASSPGPTLSSYEQYF
>TRBV3-1|TRBJ1-1
CASSPTGAITEAFF